This passage covers 14 T cell receptor beta chains from one sample sequenced in a study of T cells in tuberculosis. Method: immunoSEQ multiplex PCR; TCRdb's copy keeps in-frame clones and lacks some. Of fewer than 45,000 clones in the sample, about 95% were seen once. Sequencing was carried out using PBMCs. The receptors were gathered from a donor aged 10-35 years with latent tuberculosis or without tuberculosis infection.

CDR3 nucleotide sequence: TGCGCCAGCAGCCTTTTTACCGGGACAGGGGGGATCTACGAGCAGTACTTC. It yields the protein CASSLFTGTGGIYEQYF. V and J are TRBV4-1 and TRBJ2-7, with 11 bases fitting TRBD1. Trimming at V came to 4 bases and at J to 3 bases, leaving 11 bases not matched to a gene. Germline CDR1 is MGHRA and CDR2 is YSYEKL. The CDR3 extends over 17 amino acids.

V and J are TRBV5-1 and TRBJ1-2, with a tentative D call TRBD1 (6 bases). V was clipped by 1 base and J by 6 bases, with 13 bases between them. The length of the CDR3 is 14 residues. Germline V gene data show CDR1 as SGHRS and CDR2 as YFSETQ. The CDR3 loop is CASSLTQGLNGYTF. Written as DNA, the CDR3 is TGCGCCAGCAGCTTGACACAGGGTTTAAATGGCTACACCTTC.

V is TRBV11-2 and J is TRBJ2-5, with 7 bases fitting TRBD2. Trimming took 5 bases from V and 2 from J; bases not matched to a gene: 2. The CDR3 consists of 13 residues. The germline V gene encodes CDR1 SGHAT and CDR2 FQNNGV. The DNA for the CDR3 is TGTGCCAGCAGCAGGGGACTACAAGAGACCCAGTACTTC. Its protein product is CASSRGLQETQYF.

Written as DNA, the CDR3 is TGTGCCAGCAGCTTGGCCGGACAGACCTACGAGCAGTACTTC. Translating gives CASSLAGQTYEQYF. The J gene is TRBJ2-7, the V gene TRBV7-8; TRBD1 might be the D (6 bases). The CDR3 is made up of 14 amino acids. The germline CDR1 and CDR2 sequences are SGHVS and FQNEAQ. V lost 3 bases and J lost 2, with 11 bases in between. Combining the CDR3 with reference TRBV7-8 and TRBJ2-7 gives the whole variable domain GAGVSQSPRYKVAKRGQDVALRCDPISGHVSLFWYQQALGQGPEFLTYFQNEAQLDKSGLPSDRFFAERPEGSVSTLKIQRTQQEDSAVYLCASSLAGQTYEQYFGPGTRLTVT.

V gene TRBV9 combines with J gene TRBJ1-2; TRBD1 matches 12 bases. Per the germline V gene, CDR1 is SGDLS and CDR2 is YYNGEE. This CDR3 contains 16 residues. V gave up 6 bases and J gave up 6 bases; unmatched junction bases: 12. DNA for the CDR3: TGTGCCAGCACCAATTTCGGGACAGGGGGCGTTAATGGCTACACCTTC. The encoded protein is CASTNFGTGGVNGYTF.

The chain links TRBV7-9 to TRBJ2-7; the match to TRBD2 covers 14 bases. CDR1 SEHNR and CDR2 FQNEAQ come from the germline V gene (reference sequence). The CDR3 is 18 amino acids. V was pared by 2 bases and J by 3 bases, with 9 bases of the junction left unmatched. The CDR3 here is CASSLTERLAGGNYEQYF. CDR3 DNA: TGTGCCAGCAGCTTAACAGAAAGACTAGCGGGAGGGAACTACGAGCAGTACTTC.

V is TRBV5-4 and J is TRBJ2-3; D unresolved. V shed 0 bases and J shed 5 bases, with 4 bases lying between them. Germline lookup yields CDR1 SGHNT and CDR2 YYREEE (reference sequence). The CDR3 extends over 12 amino acids. The chain's CDR3 is CASSLGRDTQYF. The CDR3 nucleotides read TGTGCCAGCAGCTTGGGCAGAGATACGCAGTATTTT.

The chain is built from TRBV2 and TRBJ2-3; D not resolved. The V gene lost 6 bases and the J gene lost 0 bases, with 16 bases spanning the gap. Per germline, CDR1 SNHLY and CDR2 FYNNEI. The CDR3 is made up of 16 amino acids. This CDR3 reads CASRPLYSPSTDTQYF. For the CDR3, the DNA is TGTGCCAGCAGGCCTCTATACTCGCCTAGCACAGATACGCAGTATTTT.

J is TRBJ1-5 and V is TRBV6-5, with 9 positions matching TRBD1. Per the germline V gene, CDR1 is MNHEY and CDR2 is SVGAGI. With 2 bases clipped from V and 6 bases from J, the junction kept 2 bases outside the gene matches. This CDR3 has 14 amino acids. The CDR3 DNA reads TGTGCCAGCAGTTACACAGGGGGCGGTCAGCCCCAGCATTTT. It yields the protein CASSYTGGGQPQHF.

The J gene is TRBJ2-1, the V gene TRBV18; 10 positions agree with TRBD2. The germline V gene has CDR1 KGHSH and CDR2 LQKENI. Trimming took 0 bases from V and 3 from J; bases not matched to a gene: 2. The CDR3 is 16 amino acids. The CDR3 region has the DNA TGTGCCAGCTCACCACCTAGCGGGGGGAACTACAATGAGCAGTTCTTC. Translated: CASSPPSGGNYNEQFF.

The V call is TRBV5-6, the J call TRBJ2-5; possibly TRBD2 for D (5 bases). The CDR3 has 18 residues. V dropped 4 bases and J dropped 1 base, with 23 bases sitting between them. Germline CDR1 reads SGHDT; CDR2 reads YYEEEE. The CDR3: CASSPKLGPGSVQETQYF. As DNA, the CDR3 is TGTGCCAGCAGCCCCAAACTAGGCCCCGGATCGGTCCAAGAGACCCAGTACTTC.

The chain links TRBV5-1 to TRBJ2-1; no reliable D call. The germline V gene has CDR1 SGHRS and CDR2 YFSETQ. V was cut by 3 bases and J by 6 bases, with 10 bases left in between. This CDR3 comprises 13 residues. CDR3 in amino acids: CASSSVVFNEQFF. The CDR3 nucleotides are TGCGCCAGCAGCTCGGTCGTATTCAATGAGCAGTTCTTC. The entire variable domain, with the rest obtained from reference TRBV5-1 and TRBJ2-1, is as follows: KAGVTQTPRYLIKTRGQQVTLSCSPISGHRSVSWYQQTPGQGLQFLFEYFSETQRNKGNFPGRFSGRQFSNSRSEMNVSTLELGDSALYLCASSSVVFNEQFFGPGTRLTVL.

This clone was counted a single time. The chain uses TRBV9 and TRBJ2-6, with D hard to call. Trimming took 4 bases from V and 0 from J, leaving 8 bases between them. Germline loops: CDR1 SGDLS, CDR2 YYNGEE. CDR3 length: 15 amino acids. CDR3 residues: CASSSRNSGANVLTF. DNA for the CDR3: TGTGCCAGCAGCTCCAGGAACTCTGGGGCCAACGTCCTGACTTTC.

The V and J genes are TRBV7-2 and TRBJ2-2; maybe TRBD1 (6 bases). CDR1 SGHTA and CDR2 FQGNSA come from the germline V gene. The CDR3 length is 14 residues. V lost 1 base and J lost 5, with 8 bases in between. The CDR3 sequence is CASSLGQGTGELFF. The CDR3 DNA sequence: TGTGCCAGCAGCTTAGGGCAGGGGACCGGGGAGCTGTTTTTT. Supplemented by reference TRBV7-2 and TRBJ2-2, the full variable domain reads GAGVSQSPSNKVTEKGKDVELRCDPISGHTALYWYRQSLGQGLEFLIYFQGNSAPDKSGLPSDRFSAERTGGSVSTLTIQRTQQEDSAVYLCASSLGQGTGELFFGEGSRLTVL.